This TCR beta chain was recovered during a study of blood T cell repertoires in COVID-19. Study-wide background: Samples of COVID-19 (acute and convalescent) were obtained from the United States, Italy and Spain. T cells, B-cell-depleted T cells, or PBMCs provided the cDNA or gDNA that served as material.

Under the authors' procedure: Cell counts per sample came from amplifying reference gene primers. The assay was immunoSEQ multiplex PCR, and TCRdb's table has in-frame clones only and misses some. That table gives V, J and clone size, and the DNA gave D and trimming. The sample consists of 76,000 or so clones, over 70% of them appearing once. The germline CDR1 and CDR2 sequences are KGHSH and LQKENI. There are 15 residues in the CDR3. J lost 3 bases, V lost 1 base, and 4 bases had no gene match. The receptor was derived from a man in his fifties with acute or convalescent COVID-19. Sequences were obtained from peripheral blood. The chain uses TRBV18 and TRBJ2-7; 9 bases are shared with TRBD1. CDR3 sequence: CASSPLQGAIYEQYF. Written as DNA, the CDR3 is TGTGCCAGCTCACCACTACAGGGGGCTATCTACGAGCAGTACTTC. Based on the CDR3 plus reference TRBV18 and TRBJ2-7, the full variable domain is NAGVMQNPRHLVRRRGQEARLRCSPMKGHSHVYWYRQLPEEGLKFMVYLQKENIIDESGMPKERFSAEFPKEGPSILRIQQVVRGDSAAYFCASSPLQGAIYEQYFGPGTRLTVT.